What follows are 20 T cell receptor beta chains derived from one specimen sequenced in a study of preoperative IRX-2 immunotherapy in early breast cancer. TCRdb's table, derived via immunoSEQ multiplex PCR, lists solely in-frame clones and lacks some. The sample contains 40,000 to 50,000 clones, 77% of which appear only once. Treatment here: preoperative locoregional IRX-2 cytokine immunotherapy. Here the sequenced sample was tumor tissue, taken after IRX-2 immunotherapy. The receptors stem from a human donor with breast cancer.

This clone showed up just a few times. The chain couples TRBV7-7 to TRBJ1-5; D gene ambiguous. V dropped 4 bases and J dropped 0 bases, with 7 bases sitting between them. The V gene's germline CDR1 is SSHAT and CDR2 FNYEAQ (reference sequence). The CDR3 length is 14 residues. This CDR3 reads CASSSHYSNQPQHF. CDR3 bases: TGTGCCAGCAGCTCCCACTATAGCAATCAGCCCCAGCATTTT.

This clone has more than one count but fewer than ten. The CDR3 spells CASSSQPYEQYF. CDR3 nucleotides: TGTGCCAGCAGCTCCCAACCATACGAGCAGTACTTC. The chain is built from TRBV6-8 and TRBJ2-7; unclear D gene. The CDR3 has 12 amino acids. In germline, CDR1 is MNHGY, CDR2 SAAAGT. Trimming stripped 6 bases from V and 4 bases from J, with 10 bases between.

The V call is TRBV10-2, the J call TRBJ2-3; D remains unclear. V shed 2 bases and J shed 4 bases, with 10 bases lying between them. The CDR3 has 14 residues. CDR1 and CDR2 from the germline V gene are WSHSY and SAAADI. The CDR3 DNA reads as TGCGCCAGCAGTGAGAGTACGGGCGCAGATACGCAGTATTTT. Its protein is CASSESTGADTQYF.

The chain uses TRBV18 and TRBJ2-7, with 10 bases identical to TRBD1. Germline CDR1 is KGHSH and CDR2 is LQKENI. Trimming took 4 bases from V and 6 from J; bases not matched to a gene: 9. The CDR3 is 15 residues long. The CDR3 coding sequence is TGTGCCAGCTCACAACCGGGACAGGGGACTCGCGAGCAGTACTTC. This translates into CASSQPGQGTREQYF.

This clone was seen a few times. V is TRBV6-8 and J is TRBJ1-3, with D possibly matching TRBD1 (5 bases). CDR1 MNHGY and CDR2 SAAAGT come from the germline V gene. V gave up 10 bases and J gave up 1 base, with 8 bases separating them. CDR3 size: 12 residues. The CDR3 here is CATRGSGNTIYF. CDR3 sequence (DNA): TGTGCCACTCGGGGGTCTGGAAACACCATATATTTT.

This chain joins TRBV7-6 and TRBJ1-2, with 7 bases fitting TRBD1. The CDR3 consists of 16 residues. Unmatched junction bases numbered 12, after V lost 5 bases and J lost 3 bases. Per the germline V gene, CDR1 is SGHVS and CDR2 is FNYEAQ. Written as DNA, the CDR3 is TGTGCCAGCAGCACTCAAGCCACAGGGGTTTACTATGGCTACACCTTC. This codes for CASSTQATGVYYGYTF.

This clone was detected only a few times. The V and J genes are TRBV30 and TRBJ2-2; TRBD2 agrees at 8 bases. Germline lookup yields CDR1 GTSNPN and CDR2 SVGIG (reference sequence). J gave up 4 bases and V 5 bases, and 9 bases lay outside the gene matches. The CDR3 has 15 residues. CDR3 sequence reads: CAWDVAGTFTGELFF. CDR3 nucleotide sequence: TGTGCCTGGGATGTAGCGGGAACTTTCACCGGGGAGCTGTTTTTT.

The chain recombines TRBV10-2 with TRBJ2-1; 8 bases align to TRBD2. Germline V lookup: CDR1 WSHSY, CDR2 SAAADI. The CDR3 sequence is 13 residues long. V trimming: 2 bases; J trimming: 8 bases; junction bases outside the gene matches: 2. CDR3 amino acids: CASSEAGRDEQFF. The CDR3 nucleotides are TGCGCCAGCAGTGAGGCCGGGAGGGATGAGCAGTTCTTC.

The chain combines TRBV6-8 with TRBJ1-5; D gene unclear. The CDR3 is 13 residues long. CDR1 is MNHGY, CDR2 SAAAGT, per germline. V was trimmed by 5 bases and J by 4 bases, leaving 9 bases between them. CDR3 in amino acids: CASSLGRNQPQHF. The CDR3 bases are TGTGCCAGCAGTCTCGGCCGAAATCAGCCCCAGCATTTT.

This clone was recorded once. This chain links TRBV18 with TRBJ1-4, with 9 bases identical to TRBD1. Germline V gene sequence: CDR1 KGHSH, CDR2 LQKENI. CDR3 length: 15 residues. The V segment lost 3 bases and the J segment 8 bases; nucleotides outside the gene matches: 7. The CDR3 is CASSPPGQGSEKLFF. The CDR3 bases are TGTGCCAGCTCACCGCCGGGACAGGGCTCCGAAAAACTGTTTTTT.

J is TRBJ1-5 and V is TRBV6-8; 10 nucleotides line up with TRBD1. The CDR3 contains 16 residues. The J segment lost 2 bases and the V segment lost 6 bases, leaving 7 bases of the junction unmatched. Germline CDR1 reads MNHGY; CDR2 reads SAAAGT. CDR3 residues: CASRTRTGGGNQPQHF. The CDR3, as DNA: TGTGCCAGCAGGACCCGGACAGGGGGGGGCAATCAGCCCCAGCATTTT.

The chain couples TRBV13 to TRBJ1-2; 9 nucleotides align to TRBD1. The germline gives CDR1 PRHDT, CDR2 FYEKMQ (reference sequence). The length of the CDR3 is 14 residues. Germline trimming cut 6 bases from V and 14 bases from J; bases unmatched to any gene: 16. The CDR3, as DNA: TGTGCCAGCAGGGCGACAGGGGGACGTAGGGCTACGACCTTC. This sequence encodes CASRATGGRRATTF. Full variable domain (remainder filled in from reference TRBV13 and TRBJ1-2): AAGVIQSPRHLIKEKRETATLKCYPIPRHDTVYWYQQGPGQDPQFLISFYEKMQSDKGSIPDRFSAQQFSDYHSELNMSSLELGDSALYFCASRATGGRRATTFGSGTRLTVV.

The chain carries TRBV7-1 and TRBJ2-7; TRBD2 agrees at 8 bases. TRBV7-1 is marked as an open reading frame, function uncertain. Losses at the gene ends were 4 bases for V and 4 bases for J; bases not matched to a gene: 9. The CDR3 runs to 15 residues. CDR3 DNA sequence: TGTGCCAGCAGCTTAGCGGGAACAGGGCTATACGAGCAGTACTTC. Its protein is CASSLAGTGLYEQYF.

This chain uses TRBV5-1 with TRBJ2-1; D is possibly TRBD1 or TRBD2 (5 bases each). V shed 9 bases and J shed 2 bases, with 15 bases lying between them. Germline assignment: CDR1 SGHRS and CDR2 YFSETQ. This CDR3 spans 14 amino acids. The CDR3 DNA reads TGCGCCACCAGTAGGGACCCCACCTACAATGAGCAGTTCTTC. Its translation is CATSRDPTYNEQFF.

The chain carries TRBV6-8 and TRBJ2-1; the match to TRBD1 covers 9 bases. CDR1 is MNHGY, CDR2 SAAAGT, per germline. This CDR3 contains 16 residues. Germline trimming cut 6 bases from V and 6 bases from J; bases unmatched to any gene: 12. The CDR3 protein is CASRVAWTGAGNEQFF. As DNA, the CDR3 is TGTGCCAGCAGAGTAGCTTGGACAGGGGCCGGCAATGAGCAGTTCTTC.

The chain uses TRBV19 and TRBJ2-5, with D uncertain. The CDR3 is 11 amino acids. Germline CDR1 LNHDA, CDR2 SQIVND (reference sequence). The V gene lost 3 bases and the J gene lost 5 bases, with 4 bases spanning the gap. In DNA, the CDR3 is TGTGCCAGTAGTATGGGTGAGACCCAGTACTTC. Protein product: CASSMGETQYF.

This rearrangement joins TRBV7-1 to TRBJ2-7; 8 bases match TRBD1. TRBV7-1 is placed among ORFs of uncertain function. This CDR3 is built from 18 residues. The V and J ends lost 4 bases and 0 bases, in that order; junction bases with no gene match: 14. The CDR3 DNA reads as TGTGCCAGCAGCTTAGGTAGGACAGGGTACACGTTCTCCTACGAGCAGTACTTC. Residues: CASSLGRTGYTFSYEQYF.

The V call is TRBV30, the J call TRBJ2-1; 7 positions agree with TRBD1. V was pared by 3 bases and J by 5 bases, with 7 bases of the junction left unmatched. Per germline, CDR1 GTSNPN and CDR2 SVGIG (reference sequence). The CDR3 extends over 14 amino acids. CDR3 loop: CAWRGQTQNNEQFF. The CDR3 DNA is TGTGCCTGGAGGGGACAGACCCAAAACAATGAGCAGTTCTTC.

The sample holds one count of this clone. V and J are TRBV7-1 and TRBJ2-7; D not certain. TRBV7-1 is identified as an open reading frame with a role that is uncertain. The CDR3 is made up of 14 amino acids. Trimming pared 5 bases from V and 5 bases from J, leaving 16 bases between. CDR3 sequence: CASSLNPAAHEQYF. In nucleotides, the CDR3 is TGTGCCAGCAGCCTGAACCCCGCAGCCCACGAGCAGTACTTC.

V gene TRBV12-5 combines with J gene TRBJ1-2; the D is unclear. The CDR3 totals 13 residues. Trimming pared 8 bases from V and 1 base from J, leaving 11 bases between. CDR1 and CDR2 from the germline V gene are LGHNT and FRNRAP. The CDR3 nucleotides are TGTGCTAGTCCCGACGGGGTTAACTATGGCTACACCTTC. This codes for CASPDGVNYGYTF.